These T cell receptor beta chains were read from a single sample in a study of T cell responses to AZD1222 COVID-19 vaccine. Assay: immunoSEQ multiplex PCR; the TCRdb copy retains only in-frame clones and omits some. The table has about 110,000 clones, around 90% seen once. The sample in question was peripheral blood, obtained on day 0 of AZD1222 vaccination. Receptors were obtained from an adult in good health. CDR3s include the opening cysteine and the closing phenylalanine or tryptophan. A D gene is named only where the DNA matches it firmly.

j_call v_call d_call cdr3_aa cdr3_nt
TRBJ1-2 TRBV6-5 - CASSLGGDNNYGYTF TGTGCCAGCAGCCTTGGAGGGGACAATAACTATGGCTACACCTTC
TRBJ2-7 TRBV19 TRBD2 CASSIGSGGGVYEQYF TGTGCCAGTAGTATAGGTTCCGGCGGGGGAGTCTACGAGCAGTACTTC
TRBJ2-3 TRBV19 TRBD1 CASKTSWTGGTDTQYF TGTGCCAGCAAGACTAGCTGGACAGGGGGAACAGATACGCAGTATTTT
TRBJ2-1 TRBV10-3 TRBD2 CAISEGLAGGPRSHEQFF TGTGCCATCAGTGAGGGACTAGCGGGGGGGCCGCGGTCCCATGAGCAGTTCTTC
TRBJ2-7 TRBV28 - CASGTFTYEQYF TGTGCCAGCGGGACTTTTACCTACGAGCAGTACTTC
TRBJ1-3 TRBV5-1 - CASSLNTLGPTFSGNTIYF TGCGCCAGCAGCTTAAATACCCTTGGGCCCACGTTCTCTGGAAACACCATATATTTT
TRBJ1-6 TRBV7-9 TRBD1 CASSLKTGWNNSPLHF TGTGCCAGCAGCCTAAAGACAGGGTGGAATAATTCACCCCTCCACTTT
TRBJ2-1 TRBV7-2 - CASSLSGGNYNEQFF TGTGCCAGCAGCTTATCTGGGGGAAACTACAATGAGCAGTTCTTC
TRBJ2-2 TRBV3-1/TRBV3-2 - CASSQDLGRAGELFF TGTGCCAGCAGCCAAGATCTCGGGCGGGCCGGGGAGCTGTTTTTT
TRBJ2-3 TRBV18 TRBD1 CASSTMTGKTDTQYF TGTGCCAGCTCAACAATGACAGGGAAAACAGATACGCAGTATTTT
TRBJ2-7 TRBV6-6 - CASTSGQTITYEQYF TGTGCCAGCACTTCCGGACAGACGATAACCTACGAGCAGTACTTC
TRBJ1-5 TRBV5-5 - CASSLLWGQPQHF TGTGCCAGCAGCTTGCTATGGGGTCAGCCCCAGCATTTT
TRBJ2-3 TRBV11-2 - CASRYRDVVDTQYF TGTGCCAGCAGGTACAGGGACGTGGTAGATACGCAGTATTTT
TRBJ2-7 TRBV10-3 TRBD2 CAISGTSGAYEQYF TGTGCCATCAGTGGGACTAGCGGGGCTTACGAGCAGTACTTC
TRBJ1-4 TRBV30 - CAWSNRAGEKLFF TGTGCCTGGAGTAACAGGGCCGGTGAAAAACTGTTTTTT